Below are 5 T cell receptor beta chains sequenced from a single sample in a study of early T cells in non-severe SARS-CoV-2 infection. One entry per CDR3 protein results from TCRdb running MiXCR on the 5' RACE reads. The table has approximately 80,000 distinct CDR3 sequences, about 12% seen once. The sequenced sample consisted of whole blood. The receptors stem from an adult who was a healthcare worker with PCR-confirmed SARS-CoV-2 infection or an uninfected control (not recorded which).

This clonotype was seen repeatedly, ten times or more. The chain has TRBV18 and TRBJ1-5; 8 bases align to TRBD1. The CDR3 runs to 14 residues. The trim removed 4 bases at V and 2 bases at J, leaving 1 base unmatched. The germline V gene encodes CDR1 KGHSH and CDR2 LQKENI. CDR3 protein: CASSQDRGNQPQHF. The CDR3 bases are TGTGCCAGCTCACAGGACAGGGGCAATCAGCCCCAGCATTTT.

The chain employs TRBV18 and TRBJ2-3, with 8 bases aligning to TRBD1. V gave up 3 bases and J gave up 1 base; unmatched junction bases: 3. Germline V CDR1 and CDR2: KGHSH, LQKENI. This CDR3 region has 15 residues. The DNA for the CDR3 is TGTGCCAGCTCACCCGGACAGGGCCGCACAGATACGCAGTATTTT. This codes for CASSPGQGRTDTQYF.

This clonotype came up many times. The chain carries TRBV11-2 and TRBJ2-3, with TRBD2 identical over 8 bases. Losses at the gene ends were 6 bases for V and 7 bases for J; bases not matched to a gene: 15. This CDR3 is built from 16 residues. Germline V gives CDR1 SGHAT, CDR2 FQNNGV. CDR3 residues: CASSPRGAGEAYTQYF. In DNA form, the CDR3 reads TGTGCCAGCAGTCCTAGAGGAGCGGGAGAAGCATATACGCAGTATTTT.

Judged by abundance, this clonotype is medium-sized (0.01 to 0.1%). The rearrangement joins TRBV20-1 to TRBJ2-1, with D possibly being TRBD2 (6 bases). Trimming took off 0 bases at V and 0 bases at J, with 18 bases between the two ends. The CDR3 has 18 residues. Germline-derived CDR1 and CDR2 are DFQATT and SNEGSKA (reference sequence). DNA for the CDR3: TGCAGTGCTAGAGATGCCAGCGGGCGTGCTAGCTCCTACAATGAGCAGTTCTTC. Its translation: CSARDASGRASSYNEQFF.

The V call is TRBV6-5, the J call TRBJ1-2, with no clear D. CDR1 MNHEY and CDR2 SVGAGI come from the germline V gene. V lost 10 bases and J 2 bases, leaving 11 bases between the germline ends. The CDR3 is 12 amino acids. Here the CDR3 DNA reads TGTGCCACCAAACGATCCAACTATGGCTACACCTTC. Encoded protein: CATKRSNYGYTF.